The rows below give T cell receptor beta chains drawn from one sample of a study of technical replicates of blood from a few donors. Libraries were prepared by immunoSEQ multiplex PCR; TCRdb keeps only in-frame clonotypes and omits some of them. This table holds about 85,000 clones, roughly 94% found once. The sequencing input was T cells isolated from PBMCs. The receptor set was obtained from a human donor in good health. CDR3s leave out the opening cysteine and the closing phenylalanine or tryptophan. Size is stated for part of the rows, as once, few or many counts, or as a class when the clone is expanded.

V gene	clone size	CDR3 length	J gene	CDR3 protein
TRBV7-9	-	12	TRBJ2-5	ASSIRTRAETQY
TRBV7-9	-	11	TRBJ2-1	ASSLEFSNEQF
TRBV9	-	15	TRBJ2-3	ASSPRRLAGGPDTQY
TRBV5-1	-	12	TRBJ1-1	ASTFASQGAEAF
TRBV29-1	-	11	TRBJ1-3	SAQQGSGNTIY
TRBV5-8	-	13	TRBJ2-5	ASSPRTGAMETQY
TRBV9	-	10	TRBJ2-7	ASSGVGNEQY
TRBV6-5	-	11	TRBJ1-2	ASSYSHRAGYT
TRBV7-3	few	13	TRBJ1-1	ASSLQGTSSTEAF
TRBV5-6	-	12	TRBJ1-1	ASSLAGTAAEAF
TRBV18	-	12	TRBJ2-5	ASSPSQYQETQY
TRBV6-6	-	12	TRBJ2-3	ASSRTVYTDTQY
TRBV14	-	11	TRBJ2-5	ASSPRLAETQY
TRBV27	-	15	TRBJ1-2	ASSDPPGRGSWNGYT
TRBV4-1	-	15	TRBJ2-5	ASSQGGGRKRQETQY
TRBV5-1	-	17	TRBJ2-1	ASSLVTQGVMSSYNEQF
TRBV2	-	11	TRBJ2-1	ASSGRLANEQF
TRBV29-1	few	10	TRBJ1-1	SVQGYGTEAF
TRBV5-1	-	12	TRBJ2-2	ASSLSGAHGELF
TRBV5-1	-	14	TRBJ1-1	ASGGLGTGMNTEAF
TRBV11-2	-	17	TRBJ2-7	ASSDQGAWGRWTSYEQY
TRBV9	-	11	TRBJ2-5	ASSPIARGTQY
TRBV7-9	-	11	TRBJ1-2	ASSSTSGYGYT
TRBV5-4	-	13	TRBJ2-5	ASSKGGRARETQY
TRBV28	-	10	TRBJ2-7	ATGQGPYEQY
TRBV10-3	-	10	TRBJ2-7	GPGQGIIEQY